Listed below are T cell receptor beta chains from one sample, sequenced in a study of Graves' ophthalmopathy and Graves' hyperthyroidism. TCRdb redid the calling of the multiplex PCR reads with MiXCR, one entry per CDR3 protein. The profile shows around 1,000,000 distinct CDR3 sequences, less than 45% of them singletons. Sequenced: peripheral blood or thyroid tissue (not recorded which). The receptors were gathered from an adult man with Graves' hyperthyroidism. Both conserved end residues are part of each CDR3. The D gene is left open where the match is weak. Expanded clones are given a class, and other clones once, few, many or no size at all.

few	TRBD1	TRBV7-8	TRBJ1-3	CASRDGTGSGSTIYF	TGTGCCAGCAGGGATGGGACAGGGTCTGGAAGCACCATATATTTT
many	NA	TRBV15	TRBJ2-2	CATRQDLGSGELFF	TGTGCCACGAGACAGGACCTGGGGTCCGGGGAGCTGTTTTTT
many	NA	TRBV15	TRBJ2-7	CATSRGGTENSYEQYF	TGTGCCACCAGCAGAGGGGGGACGGAGAACTCCTACGAGCAGTACTTC
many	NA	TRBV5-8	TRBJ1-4	CASSSRVDEKLFF	TGTGCCAGCAGCTCGCGCGTGGATGAAAAACTGTTTTTT
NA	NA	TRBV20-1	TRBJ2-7	CSARLPGSQYEQYF	TGCAGTGCTAGACTACCGGGCAGTCAGTACGAGCAGTACTTC
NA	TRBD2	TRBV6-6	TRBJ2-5	CASNGLAGQETQYF	TGTGCCAGCAACGGACTAGCGGGCCAAGAGACCCAGTACTTC
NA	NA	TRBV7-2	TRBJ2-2	CASSLVGPEMIPRELFF	TGTGCCAGCAGCTTAGTGGGCCCAGAGATGATTCCACGGGAGCTGTTTTTT
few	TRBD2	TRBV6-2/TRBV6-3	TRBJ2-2	CASSFRSGRFTGELFF	TGTGCCAGCAGTTTCCGTAGCGGGAGGTTTACCGGGGAGCTGTTTTTT
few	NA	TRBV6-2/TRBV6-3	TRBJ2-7	CASSYGAPTTYEQYF	TGTGCCAGCAGTTATGGGGCGCCAACAACATACGAGCAGTACTTC
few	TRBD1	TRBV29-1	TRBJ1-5	CSLTGANQPQHF	TGCAGCTTGACAGGGGCCAATCAGCCCCAGCATTTT
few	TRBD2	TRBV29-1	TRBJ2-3	CSATREGADTQYF	TGCAGCGCCACCCGGGAGGGGGCAGATACGCAGTATTTT
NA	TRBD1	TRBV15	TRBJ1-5	CATRAPGQGNLNQPQHF	TGTGCCACCAGAGCACCGGGACAGGGGAATCTCAATCAGCCCCAGCATTTT
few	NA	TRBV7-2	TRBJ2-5	CASSRELTQYF	TGTGCCAGCAGCCGGGAGCTGACCCAGTACTTC
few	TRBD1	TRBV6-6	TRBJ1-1	CASSYPKQGANTEAFF	TGTGCCAGCAGTTACCCAAAACAGGGGGCTAACACTGAAGCTTTCTTT
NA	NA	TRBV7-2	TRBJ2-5	CASLGAGEETQYF	TGTGCCAGCCTCGGGGCAGGGGAAGAGACCCAGTACTTC
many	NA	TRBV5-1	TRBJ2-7	CASSTAGTDEQYF	TGCGCCAGCAGCACCGCCGGGACGGACGAGCAGTACTTC
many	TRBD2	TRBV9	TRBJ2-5	CASSDTSGSTETQYF	TGTGCCAGCAGTGACACTAGCGGGAGTACCGAGACCCAGTACTTC
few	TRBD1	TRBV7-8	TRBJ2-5	CASSNRDRPQETQYF	TGTGCCAGCAGCAACAGGGACAGGCCCCAAGAGACCCAGTACTTC
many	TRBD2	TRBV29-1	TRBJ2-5	CSVVAGGETQYF	TGCAGCGTTGTCGCGGGAGGGGAGACCCAGTACTTC
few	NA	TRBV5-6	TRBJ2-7	CASSPLDRSTYEQYF	TGTGCCAGCAGCCCCCTCGACAGGTCTACCTACGAGCAGTACTTC